This T cell receptor beta chain was identified during a study of control samples from healthy donors and cancer patients. This CDR3 comprises 15 residues. Germline loops: CDR1 SGHVS, CDR2 FQNEAQ. V lost 5 bases and J 3 bases, leaving 13 bases between the germline ends. Sequenced by immunoSEQ multiplex PCR; TCRdb stores in-frame clones only, minus some. This repertoire shows about 3,600 clones, 70% to 85% found once; its top ten account for about 8.4%. This receptor was identified in a female donor with melanoma. The chain links TRBV7-8 to TRBJ1-4; possible D gene TRBD1, 5 bases. The sequenced material came from formalin-fixed, paraffin-embedded tissue. DNA for the CDR3: TGTGCCAGCAGCAGCTCGGGGGTTCCTAATGAAAAACTGTTTTTT. Translating gives CASSSSGVPNEKLFF.